This TCR beta chain was recorded in a study of cytomegalovirus exposure and HLA in healthy donors. Findings of the study overall: Later on, a genetic analysis was performed. It linked a missense variant in DCLRE1C with V- and J-gene trimming of TCR beta.

While unrecorded immune exposures were likely, the donors were nominally healthy when sampled. Germline values: CDR1 MNHNS, CDR2 SASEGT. The V and J ends lost 4 bases and 4 bases respectively, with 17 bases between them. The CDR3 extends over 16 amino acids. The PCR made use of 60 Vbeta and 13 Jbeta primers. The assay was immunoSEQ multiplex PCR, and TCRdb's table has in-frame clones only and misses some. The sample includes over 150,000 clones, around four fifths of them seen just once. Regarding this clone: Its antigen is unidentified.

The chain employs TRBV6-1 and TRBJ1-5; D gene ambiguous. The sequencing sample was made of PBMCs. The sequence was collected from a woman aged 45 to 65 in good health and CMV-seronegative. This CDR3 is CASSGNRGSRNQPQHF. In DNA, the CDR3 is TGTGCCAGCAGTGGCAACAGAGGGTCCAGGAATCAGCCCCAGCATTTT.